The clone carrying this T cell receptor (beta chain) has more than one count but fewer than ten. No antigen is known for it. This CDR3 is built from 15 residues. Per germline, CDR1 MRHNA and CDR2 SNTAGT. Deletions cut 6 bases from V and 3 bases from J, with 17 bases between. This sample stems from a study of cytomegalovirus exposure and HLA in healthy donors. Study information: Researchers previously reported finding roughly 120 million unique TCR beta sequences from around 200 million T cells. About 85 million unique TCRs from HLA-typed donors were held in an early release of data.

Study observations and caveats: There were reportedly fewer N-insertions in an Asian-associated ancestry cluster than the roughly 680-donor mean, in a later analysis.

Primers for the PCR totalled 60 Vbeta and 13 Jbeta. Using immunoSEQ multiplex PCR, the repertoire was profiled, and TCRdb retains in-frame clones only, with some absent. The sample consists of 45,000 to 60,000 clones, 60% to 75% of them appearing once. The clonotype comes from a woman aged 50 to 65 in good health and CMV-seronegative. Sequencing was performed on PBMCs. The J gene is TRBJ1-2, the V gene TRBV6-4; TRBD1 is a possible D gene (6 bases). The CDR3 DNA is TGTGCCAGCAGCCCAGGGGCAGGGGACGACTATGGCTACACCTTC. Translated: CASSPGAGDDYGYTF.